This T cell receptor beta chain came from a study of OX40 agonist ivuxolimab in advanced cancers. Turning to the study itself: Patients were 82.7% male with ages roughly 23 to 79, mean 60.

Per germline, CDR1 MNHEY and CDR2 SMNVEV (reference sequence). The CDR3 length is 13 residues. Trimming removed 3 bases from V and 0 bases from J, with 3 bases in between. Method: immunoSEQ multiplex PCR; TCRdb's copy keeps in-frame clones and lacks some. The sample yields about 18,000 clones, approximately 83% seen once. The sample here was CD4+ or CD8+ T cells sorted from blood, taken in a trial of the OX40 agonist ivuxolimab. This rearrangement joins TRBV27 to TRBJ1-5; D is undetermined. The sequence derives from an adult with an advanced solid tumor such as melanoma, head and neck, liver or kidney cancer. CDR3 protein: CASSFYSNQPQHF. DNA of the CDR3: TGTGCCAGCAGTTTCTATAGCAATCAGCCCCAGCATTTT.